The rows below give T cell receptor beta chains drawn from one sample of a study of a mutant IDH1 vaccine in newly diagnosed glioma. The antigens of these receptors remain unknown. The repertoire was sequenced with immunoSEQ multiplex PCR; TCRdb's copy has only in-frame clones and lacks some. The data hold 20,000 to 30,000 clones, with 82% observed a single time. The input for sequencing was PBMCs, taken from a glioma patient whose treatment included an IDH1 peptide vaccine. These receptors all come from a man in his forties with glioma. Some clones in this sample may be carry-over from other donors' samples. The CDR3 runs from the conserved cysteine through the conserved F or W. The order of the fields is D gene, J gene, clone size, V gene, CDR3 protein, CDR3 DNA. D genes are given only for firm matches. Not all rows give a size; the values are once, few, many and, for expanded clones, a class.

. TRBJ1-5 . TRBV6-1 CASSEILGQPQHF TGTGCCAGCAGTGAAATTCTTGGTCAGCCCCAGCATTTT
. TRBJ1-1 . TRBV7-3 CASSRRLGEGGALAFF TGTGCCAGCAGCCGCCGTTTGGGGGAAGGAGGGGCTTTAGCTTTCTTT
. TRBJ2-5 . TRBV5-1 CASSLRGGGQETQYF TGCGCCAGCAGCCTCCGTGGAGGGGGGCAAGAGACCCAGTACTTC
. TRBJ2-3 . TRBV5-4 CASSLAGSTDTQYF TGTGCCAGCAGCTTGGCCGGCAGCACAGATACGCAGTATTTT
. TRBJ1-3 . TRBV5-1 CASSLGTGQVSGNTIYF TGCGCCAGCAGCTTGGGTACGGGACAAGTCTCTGGAAACACCATATATTTT
. TRBJ1-3 . TRBV11-3 CASSLYSGSGNTIYF TGTGCCAGCAGCTTATATTCTGGGTCTGGAAACACCATATATTTT
. TRBJ1-2 . TRBV4-3 CASSQDGRGIRGYTF TGCGCCAGCAGCCAAGATGGAAGGGGTATTCGCGGCTACACCTTC
TRBD1 TRBJ1-4 . TRBV15 CATSRRGQGAPNEKLFF TGTGCCACCAGCAGAAGGGGACAGGGGGCTCCTAATGAAAAACTGTTTTTT
. TRBJ1-2 medium-sized TRBV7-9 CASSSFGYTF TGTGCCAGCAGCTCCTTTGGCTACACCTTC
. TRBJ1-2 . TRBV21-1 CASSASPKTGYTF TGTGCCAGCAGCGCGTCCCCCAAGACGGGCTACACCTTC
. TRBJ1-1 . TRBV5-1 CASSLGAVNTEAFF TGCGCCAGCAGCTTGGGGGCGGTGAACACTGAAGCTTTCTTT
. TRBJ1-2 . TRBV11-2 CASSLEADGYTF TGTGCCAGCAGCTTAGAGGCTGACGGCTACACCTTC
. TRBJ1-1 . TRBV4-1 CASSQDPQGRLLIF TGCGCCAGCAGCCAAGATCCTCAGGGACGTCTTCTCATTTTT
. TRBJ2-5 . TRBV5-6 CASSFTGGTQETQYF TGTGCCAGCAGCTTCACCGGGGGAACCCAAGAGACCCAGTACTTC
TRBD1 TRBJ2-1 . TRBV6-1 CASNAGTGWNEQFF TGTGCCAGCAACGCGGGGACAGGGTGGAATGAGCAGTTCTTC
. TRBJ2-3 . TRBV7-8 CASSPAGGGHSTDTQYF TGTGCCAGCAGCCCAGCCGGGGGAGGCCATAGCACAGATACGCAGTATTTT
. TRBJ2-3 once TRBV7-2 CASRPRATPTDTQYF TGTGCCAGCCGTCCCCGGGCCACCCCCACAGATACGCAGTATTTT
. TRBJ1-1 . TRBV10-3 CAIRASTVGGTEAFF TGTGCCATCCGGGCTTCCACGGTCGGGGGCACTGAAGCTTTCTTT
TRBD2 TRBJ2-7 . TRBV27 CASSLLGTSGGYEQYF TGTGCCAGCAGTTTATTGGGGACTAGCGGGGGCTACGAGCAGTACTTC
. TRBJ1-1 . TRBV29-1 CSVEDGVYTEAFF TGCAGCGTTGAAGACGGGGTGTACACTGAAGCTTTCTTT
. TRBJ2-7 . TRBV2 CASNGPSYEQYF TGTGCCAGCAATGGACCTTCCTACGAGCAGTACTTC
. TRBJ2-1 . TRBV5-5 CASRLIQGIFNEQFF TGTGCCAGCAGACTGATTCAGGGGATATTCAATGAGCAGTTCTTC
. TRBJ2-5 . TRBV6-6 CASSLRDRAETQYF TGTGCCAGCAGTTTACGGGATCGGGCAGAGACCCAGTACTTC
. TRBJ1-3 . TRBV4-2 CASSQDRGTAAAWVDTIYF TGTGCCAGCAGCCAAGATAGGGGGACGGCGGCGGCTTGGGTAGACACCATATATTTT
. TRBJ1-6 . TRBV5-1 CASRDASINSPLHF TGCGCCAGCAGGGACGCGTCGATCAATTCACCCCTCCACTTT
TRBD1 TRBJ1-2 few TRBV29-1 CSVDGQGYYGYTF TGCAGCGTTGATGGACAGGGCTACTATGGCTACACCTTC
TRBD1 TRBJ1-4 . TRBV10-2 CASRTGGEKLFF TGCGCCAGCAGAACAGGGGGCGAAAAACTGTTTTTT
. TRBJ2-7 . TRBV10-1 CASSESLSNYEQYF TGCGCCAGCAGTGAGTCGCTCTCTAACTACGAGCAGTACTTC
. TRBJ1-2 . TRBV28 CASSLQGVNYGYTF TGTGCCAGCAGTTTGCAAGGGGTTAACTATGGCTACACCTTC
. TRBJ1-3 . TRBV7-9 CASSLVGASGNTIYF TGTGCCAGCAGCTTAGTCGGGGCTTCTGGAAACACCATATATTTT
. TRBJ1-1 . TRBV5-1 CASSLVGGRSTEAFF TGCGCCAGCAGCTTGGTAGGCGGGAGATCCACTGAAGCTTTCTTT
. TRBJ1-1 . TRBV7-8 CASSLAGDTEAFF TGTGCCAGCAGCTTGGCAGGGGACACTGAAGCTTTCTTT
. TRBJ1-2 . TRBV29-1 CSVEEGRSGYTF TGCAGCGTTGAAGAGGGTCGTTCCGGCTACACCTTC
TRBD1 TRBJ1-1 . TRBV9 CASSNPTGAAEAFF TGTGCCAGCAGCAACCCGACAGGGGCTGCTGAAGCTTTCTTT
. TRBJ1-4 . TRBV6-6 CASRPYRDGTNEKLFF TGTGCCAGCAGACCCTACAGGGACGGAACTAATGAAAAACTGTTTTTT
. TRBJ1-2 . TRBV10-3 CAIGEGLGGRGYTF TGTGCCATCGGGGAAGGTCTGGGGGGACGCGGCTACACCTTC
TRBD1 TRBJ2-1 . TRBV7-9 CASSPPGQGVGNEQFF TGTGCCAGCAGCCCCCCGGGACAGGGGGTAGGCAATGAGCAGTTCTTC
TRBD1 TRBJ1-2 . TRBV6-5 CATGGRGSGGYTF TGTGCCACAGGAGGCAGGGGGTCGGGTGGCTACACCTTC
TRBD1 TRBJ1-1 . TRBV19 CASTLRRGLQGLNTEAFF TGTGCCAGTACTTTAAGGAGGGGGCTCCAGGGTCTGAACACTGAAGCTTTCTTT
. TRBJ1-6 . TRBV6-5 CASKREAIQALHF TGTGCCAGCAAGAGAGAGGCCATTCAGGCCCTCCACTTT
. TRBJ1-2 . TRBV18 CASSPGSDYGYTF TGTGCCAGCTCACCAGGCAGTGACTATGGCTACACCTTC